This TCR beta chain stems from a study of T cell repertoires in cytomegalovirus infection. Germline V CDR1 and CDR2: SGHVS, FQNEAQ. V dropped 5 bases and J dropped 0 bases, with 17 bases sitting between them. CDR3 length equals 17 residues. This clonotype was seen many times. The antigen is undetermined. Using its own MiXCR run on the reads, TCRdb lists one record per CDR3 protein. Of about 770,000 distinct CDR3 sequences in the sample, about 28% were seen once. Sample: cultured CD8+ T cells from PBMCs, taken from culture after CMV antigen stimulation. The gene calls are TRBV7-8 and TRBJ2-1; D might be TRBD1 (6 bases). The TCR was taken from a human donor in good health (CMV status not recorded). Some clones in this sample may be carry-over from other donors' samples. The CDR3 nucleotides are TGTGCCAGCAGCCCAAGGGGGACCCGTATCTCCTACAATGAGCAGTTCTTC. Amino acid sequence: CASSPRGTRISYNEQFF.